Below are 18 T cell receptor beta chains sequenced from a single sample in a study of cytomegalovirus exposure and HLA in healthy donors. A multiplex PCR was run with 60 Vbeta primers and 13 Jbeta primers. Assay: immunoSEQ multiplex PCR; the TCRdb copy retains only in-frame clones and omits some. The sample holds 110,000 or so clones; around 77% are singletons and the top ten take roughly a sixth. The sequencing sample was made of PBMCs. These TCRs come from a man aged 45 to 65 in good health and CMV-seropositive.

This clone was seen a handful of times. This rearrangement joins TRBV29-1 to TRBJ2-2, with a possible D match to TRBD1 (5 bases). Trimming removed 0 bases at V and 1 base at J, with 6 bases between. Germline V gene sequence: CDR1 SQVTM, CDR2 ANQGSEA. The CDR3 consists of 14 residues. CDR3 in DNA: TGCAGCGTTGAAGATGGACAGAACACCGGGGAGCTGTTTTTT. It encodes CSVEDGQNTGELFF.

The rearrangement joins TRBV4-2 to TRBJ2-2; no clear D. Trimming left V 0 bases short and J 4 bases short, with 9 bases between. This CDR3 has 15 amino acids. Germline V gives CDR1 LGHNA, CDR2 YNFKEQ. The CDR3 nucleotides read TGTGCCAGCAGCCAAGATCTTCTACCCACCGGGGAGCTGTTTTTT. Amino acids: CASSQDLLPTGELFF.

V is TRBV10-3 and J is TRBJ1-1; 7 nucleotides align to TRBD1. The trim removed 3 bases at V and 1 base at J, leaving 2 bases unmatched. The CDR3 has 14 amino acids. The germline V gene has CDR1 ENHRY and CDR2 SYGVKD. CDR3 sequence (DNA): TGTGCCATCAGTGACAGGGGGACGAACACTGAAGCTTTCTTT. Amino acids: CAISDRGTNTEAFF.

V and J are TRBV27 and TRBJ2-7; 10 bases match TRBD2. CDR1 is MNHEY and CDR2 is SMNVEV in the germline V gene (reference sequence). V lost 6 bases, J lost 3 bases, and 5 bases stayed unmatched. The CDR3 is 14 amino acids. CDR3 amino acids: CASRRTSGSYEQYF. In DNA form, the CDR3 reads TGTGCCAGCAGAAGGACTAGCGGAAGCTACGAGCAGTACTTC.

The CDR3 reads CASSLLARDTQYF. In nucleotides, the CDR3 is TGTGCCAGCAGTCTCTTAGCGAGGGATACGCAGTATTTT. The J gene is TRBJ2-3, the V gene TRBV28; tentative D call: TRBD2 (5 bases). The CDR3 has 13 residues. CDR1 MDHEN and CDR2 SYDVKM come from the germline V gene. Trimming removed 5 bases from V and 6 bases from J, with 12 bases in between. Looking up the rest from reference TRBV28 and TRBJ2-3 gives the full variable domain: DVKVTQSSRYLVKRTGEKVFLECVQDMDHENMFWYRQDPGLGLRLIYFSYDVKMKEKGDIPEGYSVSREKKERFSLILESASTNQTSMYLCASSLLARDTQYFGPGTRLTVL.

V and J are TRBV5-1 and TRBJ2-1; 9 nucleotides agree with TRBD1. Germline V gene lookup returns CDR1 SGHRS and CDR2 YFSETQ. J lost 4 bases, V lost 3 bases, and 5 bases had no gene match. CDR3 length: 15 residues. CDR3 region: CASSSTGGAYNEQFF. CDR3 bases: TGCGCCAGCAGCTCGACAGGGGGAGCTTACAATGAGCAGTTCTTC.

The V and J genes are TRBV18 and TRBJ2-5, with 7 bases lining up with TRBD1. In germline, CDR1 is KGHSH, CDR2 LQKENI. CDR3 size: 15 residues. With V trimmed by 3 bases and J by 2 bases, 6 bases remained unmatched. DNA for the CDR3: TGTGCCAGCTCACCCATAGGGGGCCTACAAGAGACCCAGTACTTC. It specifies CASSPIGGLQETQYF.

This clone turned up a few times. The V gene is TRBV12-5, the J gene TRBJ1-3, with 7 bases that match TRBD1. Germline V gene lookup returns CDR1 LGHNT and CDR2 FRNRAP. Trimming took 5 bases from V and 0 from J; bases not matched to a gene: 10. The CDR3 consists of 17 residues. CDR3 amino acids: CASGPYMGQFSGNTIYF. Written as DNA, the CDR3 is TGTGCTAGTGGTCCATATATGGGACAGTTCTCTGGAAACACCATATATTTT.

The chain links TRBV28 to TRBJ1-5, with 7 nucleotides matching TRBD1. Germline-derived CDR1 and CDR2 are MDHEN and SYDVKM. The J segment lost 3 bases and the V segment lost 6 bases, leaving 5 bases of the junction unmatched. CDR3 length equals 14 residues. CDR3 DNA: TGTGCCAGCAGCCGACAGGGTTTCAATCAGCCCCAGCATTTT. Its translation is CASSRQGFNQPQHF. The complete variable domain, with remaining parts taken from reference TRBV28 and TRBJ1-5, reads DVKVTQSSRYLVKRTGEKVFLECVQDMDHENMFWYRQDPGLGLRLIYFSYDVKMKEKGDIPEGYSVSREKKERFSLILESASTNQTSMYLCASSRQGFNQPQHFGDGTRLSIL.

The chain links TRBV2 to TRBJ2-5, with TRBD2 matching over 9 bases. V shed 7 bases and J 3 bases; nucleotides not matched to a gene: 6. CDR1 and CDR2 from the germline V gene are SNHLY and FYNNEI. The CDR3 totals 14 residues. The CDR3 region is CASTSRLAEETQYF. The CDR3 nucleotides are TGTGCCAGCACCTCTAGACTAGCGGAAGAGACCCAGTACTTC. Using reference TRBV2 and TRBJ2-5 for the parts outside the CDR3, the full variable domain is EPEVTQTPSHQVTQMGQEVILRCVPISNHLYFYWYRQILGQKVEFLVSFYNNEISEKSEIFDDQFSVERPDGSNFTLKIRSTKLEDSAMYFCASTSRLAEETQYFGPGTRLLVL.

The rearrangement uses TRBV18 and TRBJ2-5, with D possibly TRBD2 on 6 matching bases. The V end lost 6 bases, the J end lost 1 base, and 18 bases lay between the germline ends. Per germline, CDR1 KGHSH and CDR2 LQKENI. The CDR3 covers 16 residues. CDR3 region: CASSDDRGLFQETQYF. DNA of the CDR3: TGTGCCAGCTCCGATGATAGGGGACTTTTCCAAGAGACCCAGTACTTC. Supplemented by reference TRBV18 and TRBJ2-5, the full variable domain reads NAGVMQNPRHLVRRRGQEARLRCSPMKGHSHVYWYRQLPEEGLKFMVYLQKENIIDESGMPKERFSAEFPKEGPSILRIQQVVRGDSAAYFCASSDDRGLFQETQYFGPGTRLLVL.

The rearrangement links TRBV18 to TRBJ2-5, with D perhaps matching TRBD1 (5 bases). The germline V and J ends were trimmed by 5 bases and 5 bases, with 15 bases remaining between them. The germline V gene has CDR1 KGHSH and CDR2 LQKENI. This CDR3 comprises 14 residues. The CDR3 loop is CASSAGQGRETQYF. CDR3 DNA sequence: TGTGCCAGCTCAGCCGGGCAGGGTAGGGAGACCCAGTACTTC. Full variable domain (rest looked up from reference TRBV18 and TRBJ2-5): NAGVMQNPRHLVRRRGQEARLRCSPMKGHSHVYWYRQLPEEGLKFMVYLQKENIIDESGMPKERFSAEFPKEGPSILRIQQVVRGDSAAYFCASSAGQGRETQYFGPGTRLLVL.

The gene calls are TRBV19 and TRBJ2-2; 16 nucleotides agree with TRBD2. Germline CDR1 LNHDA, CDR2 SQIVND (reference sequence). CDR3 length equals 16 residues. V was clipped by 5 bases and J by 9 bases; unmatched bases: 6. CDR3 in amino acids: CASSPGTSGRARELFF. CDR3 coding DNA: TGTGCCAGTAGTCCAGGGACTAGCGGGAGGGCCCGGGAGCTGTTTTTT.

This rearrangement joins TRBV29-1 to TRBJ2-1; possible D gene TRBD2, 6 bases. The CDR3 length is 12 residues. V lost 6 bases to trimming and J lost 6 bases, with 12 bases between them. CDR1 SQVTM and CDR2 ANQGSEA come from the germline V gene. Here the CDR3 reads CSVGLGGNEQFF. The CDR3, as DNA: TGCAGCGTCGGCCTGGGGGGCAATGAGCAGTTCTTC.

V gene TRBV28 combines with J gene TRBJ1-6; the D gene is possibly TRBD1 (5 bases). The CDR3 sequence is 15 residues long. V was shortened by 5 bases and J by 7 bases, with 15 bases between the two germline ends. Germline CDR1 MDHEN, CDR2 SYDVKM. The CDR3 bases are TGTGCCAGCAGTACCGACAGACGGGGGAATTCACCCCTCCACTTT. Residues: CASSTDRRGNSPLHF.

This clone has a single count. The chain recombines TRBV2 with TRBJ2-2; possible D gene TRBD1, 5 bases. This CDR3 is built from 14 residues. Trimming stripped 5 bases from V and 1 base from J, with 8 bases between. Per germline, CDR1 SNHLY and CDR2 FYNNEI. The CDR3 is CASSYDRNTGELFF. The CDR3 DNA sequence: TGTGCCAGCAGTTACGACAGGAACACCGGGGAGCTGTTTTTT.

This clone was observed a handful of times. Written as DNA, the CDR3 is TGTGCCAGCAGTTCCGGGTGGGGTAGCGGGGGCCCCACAGATACGCAGTATTTT. Encoded protein: CASSSGWGSGGPTDTQYF. J is TRBJ2-3 and V is TRBV11-2, with 9 bases fitting TRBD2. The CDR3 covers 18 residues. In germline, CDR1 is SGHAT, CDR2 FQNNGV. V trimming: 6 bases; J trimming: 2 bases; junction bases outside the gene matches: 15.

The chain is built from TRBV5-3 and TRBJ2-7; D is ambiguous. TRBV5-3 falls under the ORF class, with uncertain function. The CDR3 is made up of 15 amino acids. Trimming removed 4 bases at V and 2 bases at J, with 16 bases between. Here the CDR3 reads CARSAPLRIAYEQYF. The CDR3 DNA sequence: TGTGCCAGAAGCGCCCCTTTGCGCATAGCCTACGAGCAGTACTTC.